The 22 T cell receptor beta chains reported below all come from one sample, sequenced in a study of CD8 T cells in Susac syndrome. When the RNA was reverse transcribed, random hexamers were used with an input of roughly 0.45 to 1 ug. TCRdb passed the immunoSEQ multiplex PCR reads through MiXCR, listing each CDR3 protein once. The table shows about 430,000 distinct CDR3 sequences, with approximately 85% occurring only once. Specimen: CD8+ T cells from PBMCs. The receptors come from a human donor with multiple sclerosis.

The J gene is TRBJ1-2, the V gene TRBV4-1; D remains ambiguous. The CDR3 loop spans 18 amino acids. The germline CDR1 and CDR2 sequences are MGHRA and YSYEKL. The ends were cut back, 0 bases at V and 4 bases at J, with 21 bases in the middle. In nucleotides, the CDR3 is TGCGCCAGCAGCCAAGATGTCGGGCTAGACCATAGTGTCTATGGCTACACCTTC. It encodes CASSQDVGLDHSVYGYTF.

V and J are TRBV7-6 and TRBJ2-7, with D tentatively TRBD2 (5 bases). CDR1 and CDR2 (germline): SGHVS, FNYEAQ. Trimming shortened V by 5 bases and J by 5 bases, and 13 bases separated the two germline ends. CDR3 length: 13 residues. The CDR3 nucleotides are TGTGCCAGCAGCACACTACTAGAGAACGAGCAGTACTTC. Translating gives CASSTLLENEQYF. The variable domain in full, with the rest retrieved from reference TRBV7-6 and TRBJ2-7, is GAGVSQSPRYKVTKRGQDVALRCDPISGHVSLYWYRQALGQGPEFLTYFNYEAQQDKSGLPNDRFSAERPEGSISTLTIQRTEQRDSAMYRCASSTLLENEQYFGPGTRLTVT.

The V call is TRBV29-1, the J call TRBJ1-5; D uncertain. The CDR3 length is 12 residues. The germline V and J ends were trimmed by 6 bases and 5 bases, with 11 bases remaining between them. Germline loops: CDR1 SQVTM, CDR2 ANQGSEA. This chain's CDR3 is CSVVAGDQPQHF. The DNA for the CDR3 is TGCAGCGTAGTAGCAGGAGATCAGCCCCAGCATTTT.

J is TRBJ1-6 and V is TRBV25-1, with a possible D match to TRBD1 (6 bases). The CDR3 runs 15 residues. Germline CDR1 is MGHDK and CDR2 is SYGVNS. Trimming pared 3 bases from V and 7 bases from J, leaving 13 bases between. CDR3 nucleotides: TGTGCCAGCAGTGATTGGGGGGCCAAAAATTCACCCCTCCACTTT. As protein: CASSDWGAKNSPLHF.

J is TRBJ1-2 and V is TRBV7-9; a possible D gene is TRBD1 (6 bases). The CDR3 runs to 12 residues. Germline V gene sequence: CDR1 SEHNR, CDR2 FQNEAQ (reference sequence). Trimming stripped 8 bases from V and 8 bases from J, with 15 bases between. The CDR3 bases are TGTGCCAGCGGCCTGACAGGAGGAGGCTACACCTTC. Encoded protein: CASGLTGGGYTF.

This clonotype appeared once. The chain employs TRBV6-1 and TRBJ2-7; D may be TRBD1 (5 bases). The CDR3 contains 15 residues. V gave up 3 bases and J gave up 2 bases, with 14 bases separating them. Germline V gene lookup returns CDR1 MNHNS and CDR2 SASEGT. The CDR3 spells CASSDWTTPAYEQYF. CDR3 in DNA: TGTGCCAGCAGTGACTGGACAACTCCAGCCTACGAGCAGTACTTC.

This chain joins TRBV30 and TRBJ1-3; D call uncertain. Trimming took off 3 bases at V and 0 bases at J, with 9 bases between the two ends. This CDR3 is 14 amino acids long. Germline CDR1 reads GTSNPN; CDR2 reads SVGIG (reference sequence). DNA of the CDR3: TGTGCCTGGAGGTTGACTGCCTCTGGAAACACCATATATTTT. Translating it yields CAWRLTASGNTIYF.

The V and J genes are TRBV10-2 and TRBJ2-1; 7 bases agree with TRBD2. The ends lost 2 bases at V and 2 bases at J; junction bases unmatched: 6. Per germline, CDR1 WSHSY and CDR2 SAAADI. This CDR3 is 16 amino acids long. For the CDR3, the DNA is TGCGCCAGCAGTGAGCCCCGGCTAGCGGCCTACAATGAGCAGTTCTTC. This translates into CASSEPRLAAYNEQFF.

The chain joins TRBV6-1 to TRBJ2-2; D ambiguous. Germline V gene sequence: CDR1 MNHNS, CDR2 SASEGT. This CDR3 spans 20 amino acids. V lost 5 bases to trimming and J lost 0 bases, with 25 bases between them. The CDR3 coding sequence is TGTGCCAGCAGTCGCGAGTTTCCCATCACAAAGGGCCCGAACACCGGGGAGCTGTTTTTT. Translation: CASSREFPITKGPNTGELFF.

The chain has TRBV6-2 or TRBV6-3 and TRBJ1-1; no reliable D call. Germline assignment: CDR1 MNHEY and CDR2 SVGEGT. CDR3 size: 20 residues. Trimming took 6 bases from V and 1 from J, leaving 30 bases between them. Written as DNA, the CDR3 is TGTGCCAGCAGAATATGGCCACGTCTTCCCTTGGGCGGGGAGAACACTGAAGCTTTCTTT. Translation: CASRIWPRLPLGGENTEAFF.

The chain links TRBV27 to TRBJ1-1; a weak D match, TRBD1 (6 bases). V lost 6 bases to trimming and J lost 8 bases, with 10 bases between them. This CDR3 has 11 residues. CDR1 is MNHEY, CDR2 SMNVEV, per germline (reference sequence). The CDR3 DNA sequence: TGTGCCAGCAGGGAAGGACAGGAAGCTTTCTTT. This translates into CASREGQEAFF.

The genes are TRBV29-1 and TRBJ2-2; perhaps D is TRBD1 or TRBD2 (5 bases each). CDR3 length: 13 amino acids. Germline V lookup: CDR1 SQVTM, CDR2 ANQGSEA. The V end lost 3 bases, the J end lost 4 bases, and 9 bases lay between the germline ends. The CDR3 region has the DNA TGCAGCGTTGAGGGACGTCCCACCGGGGAGCTGTTTTTT. Translated: CSVEGRPTGELFF.

This clonotype was counted only a few times. V gene TRBV6-1 combines with J gene TRBJ2-1; 7 nucleotides agree with TRBD2. There are 17 residues in the CDR3. Germline V gene sequence: CDR1 MNHNS, CDR2 SASEGT. After removal of 6 bases from V and 7 bases from J, the junction contained 18 bases not matched to a gene. The CDR3 DNA follows: TGTGCCAGCAGCCCGCAGGGTGCGGGGGTATTTGATAATGAGCAGTTCTTC. Protein product: CASSPQGAGVFDNEQFF.

This chain connects TRBV2 to TRBJ2-1; 7 nucleotides agree with TRBD2. Germline V gene sequence: CDR1 SNHLY, CDR2 FYNNEI. V dropped 7 bases and J dropped 7; count of bases not matched to a gene: 7. The CDR3 is 13 amino acids. The CDR3 is CASKGFSGNEQFF. The CDR3 DNA sequence: TGTGCCAGCAAAGGTTTTAGCGGGAATGAGCAGTTCTTC.

The genes are TRBV19 and TRBJ2-1, with D perhaps TRBD2 (6 bases). The V gene lost 4 bases and the J gene lost 4 bases, with 11 bases spanning the gap. Germline-derived CDR1 and CDR2 are LNHDA and SQIVND (reference sequence). This CDR3 comprises 14 residues. In DNA, the CDR3 is TGTGCCAGTAGTAGCGCAGGACTATACAATGAGCAGTTCTTC. It translates to CASSSAGLYNEQFF.

V usage is TRBV2 and J usage is TRBJ1-1, with unresolved D. V shed 7 bases and J shed 0 bases, with 6 bases lying between them. This CDR3 is built from 12 residues. Germline CDR1 and CDR2: SNHLY and FYNNEI. The CDR3 is CASTVMNTEAFF. CDR3 DNA: TGTGCCAGCACAGTCATGAACACTGAAGCTTTCTTT.

The chain links TRBV7-9 to TRBJ2-7; 8 bases agree with TRBD1. Germline CDR1 reads SEHNR; CDR2 reads FQNEAQ (reference sequence). There are 15 residues in the CDR3. J was trimmed by 2 bases and V by 7 bases; bases with no gene match: 10. The CDR3 sequence: CASTEQGGPTYEQYF. CDR3 in DNA: TGTGCCAGCACCGAACAGGGGGGACCCACCTACGAGCAGTACTTC.

The chain is built from TRBV3-1 and TRBJ2-7; D might be TRBD1 or TRBD2, each matching 5 bases. V lost 1 base and J lost 2, with 15 bases in between. Germline CDR1 and CDR2: LGHDT and YNNKEL (reference sequence). This CDR3 is 16 amino acids long. CDR3: CASSQVMGRTPYEQYF. DNA for the CDR3: TGTGCCAGCAGCCAAGTAATGGGACGGACCCCCTACGAGCAGTACTTC.

This clonotype was counted only a few times. The chain uses TRBV27 and TRBJ2-7; tentatively, D is TRBD2 (5 bases). V lost 8 bases and J 3 bases, leaving 14 bases between the germline ends. The V gene's germline CDR1 is MNHEY and CDR2 SMNVEV (reference sequence). CDR3 length: 13 residues. The CDR3 DNA sequence: TGTGCCAGCTCTTTCATCGGGGACTACGAGCAGTACTTC. Translated, it gives CASSFIGDYEQYF.

The CDR3 DNA follows: TGTGCCTGGAGTGTACTAGCGGGAGGGCCCCAGTTCTTC. Amino acids: CAWSVLAGGPQFF. The chain is built from TRBV30 and TRBJ2-1; 13 bases are shared with TRBD2. This CDR3 contains 13 residues. Looked up from germline, CDR1 is GTSNPN and CDR2 is SVGIG (reference sequence). J lost 13 bases, V lost 0 bases, and 3 bases had no gene match.

The chain recombines TRBV19 with TRBJ1-2; no firm D call. The ends were cut back, 1 base at V and 8 bases at J, with 11 bases in the middle. The CDR3 contains 13 residues. Germline assignment: CDR1 LNHDA and CDR2 SQIVND (reference sequence). The CDR3 here is CASSIVILTGYTF. CDR3 DNA sequence: TGTGCCAGTAGTATAGTAATCCTGACGGGCTACACCTTC. The full variable domain, completed using reference TRBV19 and TRBJ1-2, is DGGITQSPKYLFRKEGQNVTLSCEQNLNHDAMYWYRQDPGQGLRLIYYSQIVNDFQKGDIAEGYSVSREKKESFPLTVTSAQKNPTAFYLCASSIVILTGYTFGSGTRLTVV.

The count of this clonotype is one. CDR3 amino acids: CASSTWTEENQPQHF. DNA of the CDR3: TGTGCCAGTAGTACCTGGACAGAAGAAAATCAGCCCCAGCATTTT. The chain uses TRBV19 and TRBJ1-5; tentative D call: TRBD1 (6 bases). V was trimmed by 4 bases and J by 4 bases, leaving 14 bases between them. The CDR3 runs 15 residues. Germline assignment: CDR1 LNHDA and CDR2 SQIVND (reference sequence).